Shown below are 5 T cell receptor beta chains from a single sample sequenced in a study of cytomegalovirus exposure and HLA in healthy donors. The PCR was carried out with 60 Vbeta primers and 13 Jbeta primers. Profiled with immunoSEQ multiplex PCR; TCRdb holds only in-frame clones, not every one. The data contain 130,000 or so clones, 65% to 80% of them singletons. Sequenced sample: PBMCs. The receptors originated from a man aged 30 to 39 in good health and CMV-seronegative.

This clone was observed a handful of times. V is TRBV5-6 and J is TRBJ1-5; D unclear. The CDR3 is made up of 15 amino acids. V was trimmed by 0 bases and J by 2 bases, leaving 9 bases between them. CDR1 SGHDT and CDR2 YYEEEE come from the germline V gene. CDR3 coding DNA: TGTGCCAGCAGCTTGGAAGGGAGGGGCAATCAGCCCCAGCATTTT. Translated, it gives CASSLEGRGNQPQHF.

This chain links TRBV15 with TRBJ2-1, with a tentative D call TRBD2 (5 bases). This CDR3 comprises 16 residues. Germline V gives CDR1 LNHNV, CDR2 YYDKDF (reference sequence). V lost 3 bases and J lost 3, with 15 bases in between. In DNA form, the CDR3 reads TGTGCCACCAGCAGGACGGGCCTAGCCATCTACAATGAGCAGTTCTTC. It specifies CATSRTGLAIYNEQFF.

The chain has TRBV6-5 and TRBJ1-2; tentatively, D is TRBD1 (5 bases). Trimming shortened V by 0 bases and J by 7 bases, and 6 bases separated the two germline ends. Germline CDR1 and CDR2: MNHEY and SVGAGI. The CDR3 runs to 12 residues. The CDR3 loop is CASSYSQGGYTF. The CDR3 nucleotides read TGTGCCAGCAGTTACTCTCAGGGTGGCTACACCTTC.

This chain's CDR3 is CASSSHRGGNTEAFF. CDR3 in DNA: TGTGCCAGCAGTTCCCACAGGGGCGGGAACACTGAAGCTTTCTTT. This chain connects TRBV28 to TRBJ1-1; TRBD1 aligns across 7 bases. CDR1 and CDR2 from the germline V gene are MDHEN and SYDVKM. The V gene end was trimmed by 4 bases and the J gene end by 1 base; junction bases not matched to a gene: 6. The CDR3 covers 15 residues.

J is TRBJ2-7 and V is TRBV7-2; D unresolved. This CDR3 is built from 15 residues. Germline CDR1 SGHTA, CDR2 FQGNSA. V lost 2 bases, J lost 2 bases, and 13 bases lay in between. CDR3 coding DNA: TGTGCCAGCAGCTTATATTACAAAGGAGCCTACGAGCAGTACTTC. This encodes CASSLYYKGAYEQYF.